This T cell receptor (beta chain) was sequenced in a study of blood T cell repertoires in COVID-19. Study information: COVID-19 samples, acute and convalescent, were from the United States, Italy and Spain. From T cells, B-cell-depleted T cells, or PBMCs came the material, which was cDNA or gDNA.

Authors' processing steps: Estimation of nucleated cell counts relied on the amplification of reference gene primers. Clones were read by immunoSEQ multiplex PCR, and TCRdb kept only the in-frame ones, dropping some. Clone size and V and J calls were adopted from that table, with D and trimming inferred from the DNA. Among 150,000 or so clones listed, about 90% were seen once. Trimming pared 5 bases from V and 2 bases from J, leaving 9 bases between. The CDR3 is 14 amino acids. Germline CDR1 and CDR2: KGHSH and LQKENI. This clonotype was sampled from a man aged 50-59 years with acute or convalescent COVID-19. Sample: peripheral blood. The rearrangement joins TRBV18 to TRBJ2-2; maybe TRBD2 (6 bases). The CDR3 sequence is CASSAGLNTGELFF. The DNA for the CDR3 is TGTGCCAGCTCAGCGGGATTAAACACCGGGGAGCTGTTTTTT.